This TCR beta chain is from a study of T-cell memory formation after mild COVID-19. TCRdb redid the calling of the 5' RACE reads with MiXCR, one entry per CDR3 protein. The data show tens of thousands of distinct CDR3 sequences, roughly 25% seen once. The material sequenced was PBMCs or a T cell subset sorted from them (not recorded which). The TCR comes from a man aged 18 to 30 who had mild COVID-19 (a few samples of this study predate the infection). Cell type and time point are not known.

In nucleotides, the CDR3 is TGTGCCAGCAGTTACCCCGGGACGGCCTATGGCTACACCTTC. Encoded protein: CASSYPGTAYGYTF. The V call is TRBV6-2 or TRBV6-3, the J call TRBJ1-2; tentatively, D is TRBD1 (5 bases). CDR1 MNHEY and CDR2 SVGEGT come from the germline V gene. The CDR3 runs 14 residues. V gave up 2 bases and J gave up 4 bases, with 11 bases separating them.